The 7 T cell receptor beta chains reported below all come from one sample, sequenced in a study of blood T cell repertoires in COVID-19. TCRdb's table, derived via immunoSEQ multiplex PCR, lists solely in-frame clones and lacks some. The sample records 95,000 to 150,000 clones, around 91% being singletons. The sample comprised peripheral blood. These receptors all stem from an older woman with COVID-19, enrolled during active disease.

The chain couples TRBV15 to TRBJ1-3; 7 bases agree with TRBD1. The CDR3 loop spans 15 amino acids. CDR1 LNHNV and CDR2 YYDKDF come from the germline V gene (reference sequence). J was trimmed by 2 bases and V by 0 bases; bases with no gene match: 1. Here the CDR3 reads CATSRDQGAGNTIYF. The CDR3 bases are TGTGCCACCAGCAGAGATCAGGGGGCTGGAAACACCATATATTTT.

This CDR3 is CASSFQNMNTEAFF. In DNA form, the CDR3 reads TGTGCCAGCAGCTTTCAGAACATGAACACTGAAGCTTTCTTT. This sequence joins TRBV7-2 and TRBJ1-1; no firm D call. The V and J ends lost 3 bases and 0 bases respectively, with 8 bases between them. Per the germline V gene, CDR1 is SGHTA and CDR2 is FQGNSA. The CDR3 is 14 amino acids.

This chain joins TRBV9 and TRBJ1-2; D remains ambiguous. Germline loops: CDR1 SGDLS, CDR2 YYNGEE. The CDR3 sequence is 8 residues long. Trimming cost V 3 bases and J 12 bases, with 3 bases left between them. The CDR3 DNA is TGTGCCAGCAGCGCAAACACCTTC. It encodes CASSANTF. The complete variable domain, with remaining parts taken from reference TRBV9 and TRBJ1-2, reads DSGVTQTPKHLITATGQRVTLRCSPRSGDLSVYWYQQSLDQGLQFLIQYYNGEERAKGNILERFSAQQFPDLHSELNLSSLELGDSALYFCASSANTFGSGTRLTVV.

The chain has TRBV5-1 and TRBJ2-1, with 12 nucleotides matching TRBD1. Trimming cost V 0 bases and J 7 bases; bases outside gene matches: 8. This CDR3 region has 17 residues. Germline V CDR1 and CDR2: SGHRS, YFSETQ. The chain's CDR3 is CASSLAGGTGGPNEQFF. The DNA of the CDR3 is TGCGCCAGCAGCTTGGCCGGCGGGACAGGGGGCCCAAATGAGCAGTTCTTC.

The J gene is TRBJ1-1, the V gene TRBV11-3; D unclear. CDR1 SGHNT and CDR2 YENEEA come from the germline V gene. The CDR3 has 12 residues. V lost 5 bases, J lost 10 bases, and 14 bases lay in between. CDR3 sequence reads: CASSNSGGRAFF. The CDR3 DNA is TGTGCCAGCAGCAACAGCGGCGGGCGAGCTTTCTTT.

The chain combines TRBV7-2 with TRBJ1-5; no clear D. CDR1 SGHTA and CDR2 FQGNSA come from the germline V gene. V lost 2 bases and J lost 0, with 8 bases in between. The CDR3 contains 15 residues. CDR3 residues: CASSLFPGSNQPQHF. The CDR3 DNA reads TGTGCCAGCAGCTTATTCCCAGGTAGCAATCAGCCCCAGCATTTT.

The V call is TRBV10-3, the J call TRBJ2-7, with D perhaps TRBD1 (6 bases). With 6 bases removed from V and 3 bases from J, the gap between germline ends came to 9 bases. Germline V gene data show CDR1 as ENHRY and CDR2 as SYGVKD. The CDR3 has 12 residues. The CDR3 coding sequence is TGTGCCATCAGGGACAGCAACTACGAGCAGTACTTC. This codes for CAIRDSNYEQYF.